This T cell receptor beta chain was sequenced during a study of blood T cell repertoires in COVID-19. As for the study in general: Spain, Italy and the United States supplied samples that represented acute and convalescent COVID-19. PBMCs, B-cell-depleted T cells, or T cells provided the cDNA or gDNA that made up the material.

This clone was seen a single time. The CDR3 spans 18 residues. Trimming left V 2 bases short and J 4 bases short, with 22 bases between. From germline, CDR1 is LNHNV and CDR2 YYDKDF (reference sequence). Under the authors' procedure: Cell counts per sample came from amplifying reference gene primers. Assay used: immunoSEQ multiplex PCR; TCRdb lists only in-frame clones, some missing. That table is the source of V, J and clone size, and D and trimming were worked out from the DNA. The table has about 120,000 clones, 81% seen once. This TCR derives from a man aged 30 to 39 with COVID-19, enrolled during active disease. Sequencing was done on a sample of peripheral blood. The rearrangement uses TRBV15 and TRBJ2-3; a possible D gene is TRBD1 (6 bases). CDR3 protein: CATSRRRQGLVMADTQYF. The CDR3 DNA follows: TGTGCCACCAGCAGAAGGCGCCAGGGGTTGGTTATGGCAGATACGCAGTATTTT.